A single sample gave rise to the 13 T cell receptor beta chains below, sequenced in a study of CD4+ T cells in melanoma (dated by TCRdb to between 2020 and 2023). The library came from the immunoSEQ multiplex PCR assay. In TCRdb, the immuneACCESS table is reduced to in-frame sequences with V and J assigned. These tables do not hold every clone; where another copy was compared, an unresolved V gene accounts for under half, and the others remain unexplained. The sample table holds 15,000 or so clones, of which 62% were seen once. The ten largest clones add up to over 11% of the sample. Sequencing was carried out using cells from a culture (not recorded whether cultured in vitro). The receptors were gathered from a human donor with melanoma.

This clone showed up just a few times. This chain connects TRBV10-2 to TRBJ2-2, with TRBD2 identical over 11 bases. Trimming removed 7 bases from V and 8 bases from J; junction bases left unmatched: 6. Per germline, CDR1 WSHSY and CDR2 SAAADI. This CDR3 region has 14 residues. CDR3 DNA: TGCGCCAGCACTCGTAGCGGGGGGGCGGGGGAGCTGTTTTTT. This codes for CASTRSGGAGELFF.

The rearrangement links TRBV5-4 to TRBJ2-1; 11 positions match TRBD1. V shed 4 bases and J 5 bases; nucleotides not matched to a gene: 11. The CDR3 has 17 amino acids. Germline CDR1 and CDR2: SGHNT and YYREEE (reference sequence). CDR3 DNA sequence: TGTGCCAGCAGCCTAGGACAGGGGGCGGCGGTAAACAATGAGCAGTTCTTC. Its translation is CASSLGQGAAVNNEQFF. The whole variable domain, filled in from reference TRBV5-4 and TRBJ2-1, reads ETGVTQSPTHLIKTRGQQVTLRCSSQSGHNTVSWYQQALGQGPQFIFQYYREEENGRGNFPPRFSGLQFPNYSSELNVNALELDDSALYLCASSLGQGAAVNNEQFFGPGTRLTVL.

This clone has only one observation. The V call is TRBV2, the J call TRBJ2-3; 9 bases are shared with TRBD1. Germline V lookup: CDR1 SNHLY, CDR2 FYNNEI. There are 14 residues in the CDR3. The trim removed 9 bases at V and 6 bases at J, leaving 10 bases unmatched. The CDR3: CAREGQGGEDTQYF. CDR3 DNA sequence: TGTGCCAGAGAGGGACAGGGCGGGGAGGATACGCAGTATTTT.

This chain uses TRBV7-8 with TRBJ2-1, with D possibly TRBD2 on 7 matching bases. Trimming cost V 3 bases and J 12 bases, with 12 bases left between them. This CDR3 has 12 amino acids. Germline CDR1 SGHVS, CDR2 FQNEAQ. The CDR3 loop is CASSFRGGRQFF. The DNA of the CDR3 is TGTGCCAGCAGCTTTAGGGGGGGAAGGCAGTTCTTC.

This rearrangement joins TRBV6-1 to TRBJ1-5; D may be TRBD1 (5 bases). The CDR3 is 13 residues long. The V end lost 8 bases, the J end lost 7 bases, and 15 bases lay between the germline ends. The germline V gene encodes CDR1 MNHNS and CDR2 SASEGT. CDR3 nucleotide sequence: TGTGCCAGCGTTCCAAGGGGAGAGCAGCCCCAGCATTTT. Encoded protein: CASVPRGEQPQHF.

The CDR3 sequence: CASSLVGGNYGYTF. The CDR3, as DNA: TGTGCCAGCAGCTTAGTCGGGGGGAACTATGGCTACACCTTC. The chain recombines TRBV11-2 with TRBJ1-2; D perhaps matches TRBD1 (5 bases). The CDR3 contains 14 residues. The germline gives CDR1 SGHAT, CDR2 FQNNGV. V was cut by 1 base and J by 2 bases, with 8 bases left in between.

This chain uses TRBV2 with TRBJ1-5, with D perhaps matching TRBD1 (5 bases). CDR1 is SNHLY, CDR2 FYNNEI, per germline. Trimming took 8 bases from V and 6 from J, leaving 17 bases between them. The CDR3 is 14 residues long. The CDR3 reads CASRAGGGTQPQHF. The CDR3 region has the DNA TGTGCCAGCCGCGCGGGGGGGGGAACTCAGCCCCAGCATTTT.

The chain is built from TRBV4-1 and TRBJ2-5, with D perhaps TRBD2 (6 bases). Germline CDR1 MGHRA, CDR2 YSYEKL. The ends were cut back, 5 bases at V and 0 bases at J, with 10 bases in the middle. The CDR3 totals 14 residues. The chain's CDR3 is CASSSWEDQETQYF. For the CDR3, the DNA is TGCGCCAGCAGCTCCTGGGAGGACCAAGAGACCCAGTACTTC.

This rearrangement joins TRBV11-2 to TRBJ2-3, with a tentative D call TRBD2 (6 bases). This CDR3 has 18 amino acids. Germline lookup yields CDR1 SGHAT and CDR2 FQNNGV. Deletions cut 0 bases from V and 7 bases from J, with 23 bases between. The CDR3 DNA reads as TGTGCCAGCAGCTTAGAGATTCTAAACGCCGGGGGTTTGAATACGCAGTATTTT. Its protein is CASSLEILNAGGLNTQYF.

The chain links TRBV30 to TRBJ1-1, with D tentatively TRBD1 (5 bases). This CDR3 region has 17 residues. CDR1 and CDR2 (germline): GTSNPN, SVGIG (reference sequence). V gave up 1 base and J gave up 5 bases, with 23 bases separating them. The CDR3 bases are TGTGCCTGGAGTGGGGGCGGTTATGAGCATCTGGGGACTGAAGCTTTCTTT. This codes for CAWSGGGYEHLGTEAFF. Supplemented by reference TRBV30 and TRBJ1-1, the full variable domain reads SQTIHQWPATLVQPVGSPLSLECTVEGTSNPNLYWYRQAAGRGLQLLFYSVGIGQISSEVPQNLSASRPQDRQFILSSKKLLLSDSGFYLCAWSGGGYEHLGTEAFFGQGTRLTVV.

Only a few counts were recorded for this clone. This sequence joins TRBV7-6 and TRBJ1-3; perhaps TRBD1 as D (6 bases). The V end was cut by 5 bases, the J end by 4 bases, with 18 bases between. The CDR3 loop spans 16 amino acids. Germline assignment: CDR1 SGHVS and CDR2 FNYEAQ. This chain's CDR3 is CASSNPLGGRGNTIYF. CDR3 nucleotides: TGTGCCAGCAGCAACCCCCTTGGGGGGCGGGGAAACACCATATATTTT.

V gene TRBV7-9 combines with J gene TRBJ2-1; maybe TRBD1 (7 bases). V gave up 6 bases and J gave up 3 bases, with 12 bases separating them. The CDR3 extends over 14 amino acids. Germline assignment: CDR1 SEHNR and CDR2 FQNEAQ (reference sequence). CDR3 loop: CASRAQGGYNEQFF. The CDR3 coding sequence is TGTGCCAGCAGGGCCCAGGGGGGCTACAATGAGCAGTTCTTC.

In DNA form, the CDR3 reads TGTGCCAGCAGCCCCATTCCCGGGGGACCTTCTTACGAGCAGTACTTC. Translated: CASSPIPGGPSYEQYF. The rearrangement uses TRBV11-1 and TRBJ2-7; D is perhaps TRBD2 (6 bases). There are 16 residues in the CDR3. Germline V gene lookup returns CDR1 SGHAT and CDR2 FQDESV (reference sequence). Trimming shortened V by 5 bases and J by 4 bases, and 21 bases separated the two germline ends.